This T cell receptor beta chain came from a study of shared T cell receptors in the human thymus. Germline CDR1 SNHLY, CDR2 FYNNEI. This CDR3 is built from 16 residues. V lost 4 bases to trimming and J lost 5 bases, with 17 bases between them. The protocol was immunoSEQ multiplex PCR, while the TCRdb copy is restricted to in-frame clones and leaves out a portion. In the table there are roughly 710,000 clones, approximately 83% of which are singletons. These data were likewise used in another study, on human thymus T cells.

The sample comprised thymocytes. This clonotype was obtained from a girl under three years old with a congenital heart defect. The gene calls are TRBV2 and TRBJ1-4, with a weak D call TRBD1 (6 bases). Here the CDR3 DNA reads TGTGCCAGCAGTGGTCTGAGCGGACAGTTAAATGAAAAACTGTTTTTT. Translating it yields CASSGLSGQLNEKLFF.